One and the same sample provided the 23 T cell receptor beta chains below, sequenced in a study of blood T cell repertoires in COVID-19. Clones were read by immunoSEQ multiplex PCR, and TCRdb kept only the in-frame ones, dropping some. The sample yields roughly 260,000 clones, around 90% seen once. The sequenced material came from peripheral blood. All receptors derive from a woman aged 50 to 60 who had recovered from COVID-19.

A single count supports this clone. The chain carries TRBV6-5 and TRBJ2-1; D not resolved. Trimming took off 5 bases at V and 0 bases at J, with 8 bases between the two ends. There are 14 residues in the CDR3. Germline V gives CDR1 MNHEY, CDR2 SVGAGI. The CDR3 DNA sequence: TGTGCCAGCAGTATCAAGAGCTCCTACAATGAGCAGTTCTTC. Translation: CASSIKSSYNEQFF.

This chain joins TRBV10-3 and TRBJ2-7; D is unclear. The germline CDR1 and CDR2 sequences are ENHRY and SYGVKD. The CDR3 is made up of 11 amino acids. V dropped 6 bases and J dropped 4 bases, with 7 bases sitting between them. The CDR3 is CAIRDLYEQYF. CDR3 sequence (DNA): TGTGCCATCAGAGACTTGTACGAGCAGTACTTC.

This clone was found a few times. The chain joins TRBV9 to TRBJ1-2; the match to TRBD1 covers 7 bases. Germline values: CDR1 SGDLS, CDR2 YYNGEE. Germline trimming cut 4 bases from V and 8 bases from J; bases unmatched to any gene: 8. The CDR3 covers 13 residues. The CDR3 DNA follows: TGTGCCAGCAGCACAGACAGGGTGAGGGGCTACACCTTC. Encoded protein: CASSTDRVRGYTF.

The V gene is TRBV9, the J gene TRBJ2-7; 13 bases fit TRBD2. The CDR3 sequence is 19 residues long. V was pared by 4 bases and J by 2 bases, with 15 bases of the junction left unmatched. The germline V gene has CDR1 SGDLS and CDR2 YYNGEE. As DNA, the CDR3 is TGTGCCAGCAGCCCATCACCGGGACTAGCGGGGAGTATGGCCTACGAGCAGTACTTC. It specifies CASSPSPGLAGSMAYEQYF.

The rearrangement links TRBV7-2 to TRBJ1-1; no reliable D call. The V end lost 2 bases, the J end lost 8 bases, and 6 bases lay between the germline ends. Germline loops: CDR1 SGHTA, CDR2 FQGNSA. The CDR3 extends over 11 amino acids. The CDR3 reads CASSLRGEAFF. CDR3 sequence (DNA): TGTGCCAGCAGCTTAAGAGGGGAAGCTTTCTTT.

In this sample, this clone turned up a few times. The DNA for the CDR3 is TGTGCCAGTAGTATACGGTCTCTAACGGTCAACAATCAGCCCCAGCATTTT. Amino acid sequence: CASSIRSLTVNNQPQHF. This chain links TRBV19 with TRBJ1-5; D call uncertain. Germline CDR1 is LNHDA and CDR2 is SQIVND (reference sequence). The V end lost 2 bases, the J end lost 3 bases, and 17 bases lay between the germline ends. The CDR3 sequence is 17 residues long.

The rearrangement links TRBV9 to TRBJ2-1, with 13 nucleotides matching TRBD2. CDR1 and CDR2 (germline): SGDLS, YYNGEE. CDR3 length: 17 residues. V gave up 4 bases and J gave up 2 bases; unmatched junction bases: 6. CDR3 in amino acids: CASSPELAGGTYNEQFF. In DNA, the CDR3 is TGTGCCAGCAGCCCGGAACTAGCGGGAGGGACCTACAATGAGCAGTTCTTC.

The V and J genes are TRBV27 and TRBJ2-7, with D possibly being TRBD2 (5 bases). The CDR3 has 14 residues. Germline CDR1 reads MNHEY; CDR2 reads SMNVEV (reference sequence). V was clipped by 2 bases and J by 4 bases, with 12 bases between them. In DNA form, the CDR3 reads TGTGCCAGCAGTTTAGGCAGAGGGCGGTACGAGCAGTACTTC. Residues: CASSLGRGRYEQYF.

The V call is TRBV4-2, the J call TRBJ1-4, with D maybe TRBD1 (6 bases). With 5 bases removed from V and 7 bases from J, the gap between germline ends came to 17 bases. CDR1 is LGHNA and CDR2 is YNFKEQ in the germline V gene. This CDR3 is 15 amino acids long. The CDR3: CASSGPGGASEKLFF. CDR3 sequence (DNA): TGTGCCAGCAGCGGCCCCGGGGGGGCGAGTGAAAAACTGTTTTTT.

This chain connects TRBV3-1 (or the pseudogene TRBV3-2) to TRBJ2-2; D is perhaps TRBD2 (6 bases). V lost 1 base, J lost 7 bases, and 10 bases lay in between. The germline V gene has CDR1 LGHDT and CDR2 YNNKEL (reference sequence). The CDR3 sequence is 14 residues long. The CDR3, as DNA: TGTGCCAGCAGCCAAGTACGGGGGTTCGGGGAGCTGTTTTTT. Encoded protein: CASSQVRGFGELFF.

This clone appeared a few times. The chain joins TRBV3-1 (or the pseudogene TRBV3-2) to TRBJ2-7; 10 bases align to TRBD1. Trimming took 4 bases from V and 5 from J; bases not matched to a gene: 11. CDR3 length: 16 amino acids. The germline CDR1 and CDR2 sequences are LGHDT and YNNKEL (reference sequence). In DNA, the CDR3 is TGTGCCAGCAGCCCCCACCTTCGGGACAGGGGTGACGAGCAGTACTTC. It yields the protein CASSPHLRDRGDEQYF.

The chain uses TRBV6-5 and TRBJ2-7; 8 nucleotides line up with TRBD2. V gave up 2 bases and J gave up 1 base; unmatched junction bases: 7. The CDR3 totals 16 residues. CDR1 is MNHEY and CDR2 is SVGAGI in the germline V gene. The CDR3 sequence: CASSYTVLAVSYEQYF. CDR3 nucleotide sequence: TGTGCCAGCAGTTACACTGTACTAGCGGTTTCCTACGAGCAGTACTTC.

The CDR3 here is CASSQESALLGREGYTF. The CDR3 DNA follows: TGTGCCAGCAGCCAAGAATCGGCACTTCTAGGGAGGGAGGGCTACACCTTC. V usage is TRBV3-1 (or the pseudogene TRBV3-2) and J usage is TRBJ1-2; D ambiguous. Deletions cut 0 bases from V and 8 bases from J, with 22 bases between. Germline CDR1 LGHDT, CDR2 YNNKEL (reference sequence). The CDR3 has 17 amino acids.

The rearrangement links TRBV9 to TRBJ1-2; 7 bases line up with TRBD1. In germline, CDR1 is SGDLS, CDR2 YYNGEE. V lost 4 bases and J lost 7; bases outside the gene matches: 7. CDR3 length: 13 residues. The DNA of the CDR3 is TGTGCCAGCAGCCTCGACAGGGATCGTGGCTACACCTTC. Its translation is CASSLDRDRGYTF.

The chain has TRBV5-1 and TRBJ1-1; 8 positions match TRBD1. The J segment lost 7 bases and the V segment lost 4 bases, leaving 9 bases of the junction unmatched. This CDR3 region has 14 residues. The germline V gene has CDR1 SGHRS and CDR2 YFSETQ. CDR3 nucleotides: TGCGCCAGCAGCAAGGTTTCAGGGGGCGGTGAAGCTTTCTTT. It encodes CASSKVSGGGEAFF.

The V gene is TRBV27, the J gene TRBJ1-1, with D possibly TRBD1 on 5 matching bases. The V and J ends lost 3 bases and 1 base respectively, with 6 bases between them. This CDR3 has 13 residues. From germline, CDR1 is MNHEY and CDR2 SMNVEV (reference sequence). This CDR3 is CASSFGGNTEAFF. The CDR3 bases are TGTGCCAGCAGTTTCGGGGGGAACACTGAAGCTTTCTTT.

This CDR3 is CASSFRASGRPGGNEQFF. CDR3 DNA sequence: TGTGCCAGCAGCTTTCGAGCTAGCGGGAGGCCCGGTGGGAATGAGCAGTTCTTC. V is TRBV11-3 and J is TRBJ2-1, with TRBD2 matching 11 bases. The CDR3 sequence is 18 residues long. Looked up from germline, CDR1 is SGHNT and CDR2 is YENEEA. After removal of 3 bases from V and 7 bases from J, the junction contained 14 bases not matched to a gene.

The chain uses TRBV4-2 and TRBJ1-2; 7 bases fit TRBD1. CDR1 LGHNA and CDR2 YNFKEQ come from the germline V gene. The V and J ends lost 0 bases and 4 bases, in that order; junction bases with no gene match: 5. CDR3 length equals 15 residues. Here the CDR3 reads CASSQDLDRLYGYTF. The CDR3 nucleotides read TGTGCCAGCAGCCAAGATTTGGACAGGCTCTATGGCTACACCTTC.

The V call is TRBV19, the J call TRBJ1-2; 8 nucleotides align to TRBD1. The CDR3 sequence is 14 residues long. J was trimmed by 6 bases and V by 8 bases; bases with no gene match: 11. Germline assignment: CDR1 LNHDA and CDR2 SQIVND (reference sequence). The CDR3 loop is CASGERDRSDGYTF. The CDR3 DNA follows: TGTGCCAGTGGCGAACGGGACAGGAGCGATGGCTACACCTTC.

The V gene is TRBV9, the J gene TRBJ2-3, with 9 nucleotides matching TRBD2. The CDR3 is 17 amino acids. CDR1 is SGDLS and CDR2 is YYNGEE in the germline V gene. The junction had 8 bases not matched to a gene; V was cut back by 3 bases and J by 0 bases. CDR3 nucleotides: TGTGCCAGCAGCGCCGGATTTCTAGCGGGGAGCACAGATACGCAGTATTTT. Amino acid sequence: CASSAGFLAGSTDTQYF.

The genes are TRBV28 and TRBJ1-2; 7 positions agree with TRBD1. V lost 11 bases, J lost 1 base, and 4 bases stayed unmatched. The CDR3 contains 12 residues. Germline V lookup: CDR1 MDHEN, CDR2 SYDVKM. CDR3 DNA: TGTGCCGCGGGACAGTTTAACTATGGCTACACCTTC. Its translation is CAAGQFNYGYTF.

This chain joins TRBV19 and TRBJ1-1; D possibly corresponds to TRBD1 (6 bases). From germline, CDR1 is LNHDA and CDR2 SQIVND (reference sequence). The CDR3 consists of 14 residues. Trimming took 6 bases from V and 5 from J, leaving 16 bases between them. The CDR3: CASSPDSPTTEAFF. The CDR3 nucleotides read TGTGCCAGTAGCCCGGACAGTCCGACGACTGAAGCTTTCTTT.

This clone showed up just once. V usage is TRBV10-3 and J usage is TRBJ2-1, with 11 bases lining up with TRBD2. CDR3 length: 15 residues. The V and J ends lost 0 bases and 10 bases, in that order; junction bases with no gene match: 5. Germline-derived CDR1 and CDR2 are ENHRY and SYGVKD. CDR3 sequence: CAISESGLAGGEQFF. The CDR3 DNA follows: TGTGCCATCAGTGAGTCCGGGCTAGCGGGGGGCGAGCAGTTCTTC.